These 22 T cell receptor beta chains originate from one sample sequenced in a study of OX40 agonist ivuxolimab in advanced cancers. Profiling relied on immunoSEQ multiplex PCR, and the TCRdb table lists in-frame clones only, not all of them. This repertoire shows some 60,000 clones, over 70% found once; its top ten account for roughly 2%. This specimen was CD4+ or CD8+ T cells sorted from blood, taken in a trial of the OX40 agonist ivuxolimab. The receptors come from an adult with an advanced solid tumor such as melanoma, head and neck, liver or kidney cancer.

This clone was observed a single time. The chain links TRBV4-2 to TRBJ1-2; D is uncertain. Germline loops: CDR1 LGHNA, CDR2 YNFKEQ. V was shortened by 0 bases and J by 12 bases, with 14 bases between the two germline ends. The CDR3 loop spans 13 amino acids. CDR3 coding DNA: TGTGCCAGCAGCCAAGATACAGAGAGGGTTCACACCTTC. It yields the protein CASSQDTERVHTF.

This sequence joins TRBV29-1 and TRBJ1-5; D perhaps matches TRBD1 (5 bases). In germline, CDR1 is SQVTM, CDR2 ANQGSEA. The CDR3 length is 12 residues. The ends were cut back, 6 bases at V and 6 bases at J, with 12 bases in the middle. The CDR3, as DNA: TGCAGCGTGAAGGTGGGGGGTCAGCCCCAGCATTTT. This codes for CSVKVGGQPQHF.

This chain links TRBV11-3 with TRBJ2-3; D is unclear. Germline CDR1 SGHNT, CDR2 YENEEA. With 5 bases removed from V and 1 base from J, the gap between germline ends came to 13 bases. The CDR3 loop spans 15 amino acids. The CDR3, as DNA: TGTGCCAGCAGCACCAAAGGACGGGGCACAGATACGCAGTATTTT. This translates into CASSTKGRGTDTQYF.

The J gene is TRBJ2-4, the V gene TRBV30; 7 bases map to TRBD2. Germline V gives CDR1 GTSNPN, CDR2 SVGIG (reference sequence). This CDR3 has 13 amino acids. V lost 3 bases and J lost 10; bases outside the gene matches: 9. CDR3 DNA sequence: TGTGCCTGGAGGGACGGGGGGACGGCGATTCAGTACTTC. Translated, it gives CAWRDGGTAIQYF.

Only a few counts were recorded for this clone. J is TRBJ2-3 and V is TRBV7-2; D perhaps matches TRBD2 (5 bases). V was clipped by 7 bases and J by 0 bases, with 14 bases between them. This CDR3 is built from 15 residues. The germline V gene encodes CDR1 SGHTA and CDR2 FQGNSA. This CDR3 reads CASTPTRTSTDTQYF. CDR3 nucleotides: TGTGCCAGCACCCCTACACGGACTAGCACAGATACGCAGTATTTT.

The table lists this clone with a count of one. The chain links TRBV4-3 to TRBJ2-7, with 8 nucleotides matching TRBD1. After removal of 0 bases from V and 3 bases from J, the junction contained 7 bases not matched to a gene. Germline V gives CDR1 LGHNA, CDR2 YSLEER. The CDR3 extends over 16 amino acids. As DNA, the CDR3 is TGCGCCAGCAGCCAAGATGTGAGACAGGGGAACTACGAGCAGTACTTC. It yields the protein CASSQDVRQGNYEQYF.

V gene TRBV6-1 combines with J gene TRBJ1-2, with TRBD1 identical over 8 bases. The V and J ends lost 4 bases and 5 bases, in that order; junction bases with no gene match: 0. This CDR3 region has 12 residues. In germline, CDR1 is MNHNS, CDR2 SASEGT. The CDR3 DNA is TGTGCCAGCAGTGGGACAGGGTATGGCTACACCTTC. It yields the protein CASSGTGYGYTF.

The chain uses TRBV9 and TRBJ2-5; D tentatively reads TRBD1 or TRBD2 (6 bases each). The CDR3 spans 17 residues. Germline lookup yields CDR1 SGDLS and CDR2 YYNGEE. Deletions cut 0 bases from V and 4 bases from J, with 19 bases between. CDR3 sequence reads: CASSVDAMGGVGETQYF. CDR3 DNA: TGTGCCAGCAGCGTAGATGCTATGGGGGGCGTGGGAGAGACCCAGTACTTC.

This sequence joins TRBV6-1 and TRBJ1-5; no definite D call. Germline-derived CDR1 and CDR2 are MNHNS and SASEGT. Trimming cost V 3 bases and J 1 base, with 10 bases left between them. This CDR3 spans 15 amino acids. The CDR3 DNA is TGTGCCAGCAGTGACCTACAGCTGAGCAATCAGCCCCAGCATTTT. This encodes CASSDLQLSNQPQHF.

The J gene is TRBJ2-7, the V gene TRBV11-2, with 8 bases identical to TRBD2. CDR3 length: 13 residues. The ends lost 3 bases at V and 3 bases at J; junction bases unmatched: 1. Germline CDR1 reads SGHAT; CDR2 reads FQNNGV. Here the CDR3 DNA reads TGTGCCAGCAGCTTGGGACTAGTCTACGAGCAGTACTTC. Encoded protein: CASSLGLVYEQYF.

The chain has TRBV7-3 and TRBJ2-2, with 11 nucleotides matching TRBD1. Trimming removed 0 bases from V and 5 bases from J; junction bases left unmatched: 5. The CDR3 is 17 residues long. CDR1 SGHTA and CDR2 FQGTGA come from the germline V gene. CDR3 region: CASSLTRDRGKTGELFF. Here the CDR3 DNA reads TGTGCCAGCAGCTTAACCCGGGACAGGGGGAAAACCGGGGAGCTGTTTTTT.

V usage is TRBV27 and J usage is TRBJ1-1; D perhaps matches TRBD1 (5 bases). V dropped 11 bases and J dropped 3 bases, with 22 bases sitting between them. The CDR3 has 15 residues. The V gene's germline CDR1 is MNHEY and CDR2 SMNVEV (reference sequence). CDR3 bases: TGTGCCGTTTCCGGGGCGGGGAAGCGGTACACTGAAGCTTTCTTT. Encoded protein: CAVSGAGKRYTEAFF.

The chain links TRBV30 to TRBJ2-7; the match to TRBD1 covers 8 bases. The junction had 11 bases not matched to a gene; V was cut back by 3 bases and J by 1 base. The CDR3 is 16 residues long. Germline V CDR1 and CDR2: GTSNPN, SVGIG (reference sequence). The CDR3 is CAWRPPRTGNSYEQYF. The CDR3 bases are TGTGCCTGGAGACCCCCTCGGACAGGGAATTCCTACGAGCAGTACTTC.

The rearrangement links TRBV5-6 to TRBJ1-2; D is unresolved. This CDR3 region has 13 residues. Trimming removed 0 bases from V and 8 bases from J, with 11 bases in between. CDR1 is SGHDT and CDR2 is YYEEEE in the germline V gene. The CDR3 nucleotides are TGTGCCAGCAGCTTGGAATTAGTTTCAGGCTACACCTTC. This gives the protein CASSLELVSGYTF.

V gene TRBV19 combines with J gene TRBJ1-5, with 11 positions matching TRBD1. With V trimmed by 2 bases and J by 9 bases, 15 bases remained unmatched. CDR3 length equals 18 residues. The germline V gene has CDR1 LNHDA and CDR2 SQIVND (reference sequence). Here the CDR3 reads CASSIRDWTGGPRRPQHF. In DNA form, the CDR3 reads TGTGCCAGTAGTATAAGGGATTGGACAGGGGGCCCCCGGAGGCCCCAGCATTTT. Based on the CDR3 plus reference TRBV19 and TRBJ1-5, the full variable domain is DGGITQSPKYLFRKEGQNVTLSCEQNLNHDAMYWYRQDPGQGLRLIYYSQIVNDFQKGDIAEGYSVSREKKESFPLTVTSAQKNPTAFYLCASSIRDWTGGPRRPQHFGDGTRLSIL.

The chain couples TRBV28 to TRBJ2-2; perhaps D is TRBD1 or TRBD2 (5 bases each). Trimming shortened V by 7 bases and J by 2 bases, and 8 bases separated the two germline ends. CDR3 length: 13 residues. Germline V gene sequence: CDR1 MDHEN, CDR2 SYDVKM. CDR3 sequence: CASTGGNTGELFF. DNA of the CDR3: TGTGCCAGCACTGGGGGTAACACCGGGGAGCTGTTTTTT.

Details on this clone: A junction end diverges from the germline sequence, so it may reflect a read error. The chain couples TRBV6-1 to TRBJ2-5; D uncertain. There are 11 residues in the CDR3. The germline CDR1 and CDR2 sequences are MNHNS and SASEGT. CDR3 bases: TGTGCCAGCAGCGAAGGGGAGACCCAGTACTTC. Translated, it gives CASSEGETQYF.

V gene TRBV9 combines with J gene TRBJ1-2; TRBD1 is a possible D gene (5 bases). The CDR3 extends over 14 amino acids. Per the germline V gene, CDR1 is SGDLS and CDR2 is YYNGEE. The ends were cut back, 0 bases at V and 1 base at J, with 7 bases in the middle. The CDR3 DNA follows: TGTGCCAGCAGCGTAGGAGGGGTTAACTATGGCTACACCTTC. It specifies CASSVGGVNYGYTF.

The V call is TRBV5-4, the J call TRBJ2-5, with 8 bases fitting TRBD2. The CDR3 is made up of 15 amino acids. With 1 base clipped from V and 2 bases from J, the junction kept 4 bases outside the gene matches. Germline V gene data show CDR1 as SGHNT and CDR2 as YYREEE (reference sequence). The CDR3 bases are TGTGCCAGCAGCTTGCAGCGGGGGAGACAAGAGACCCAGTACTTC. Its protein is CASSLQRGRQETQYF.

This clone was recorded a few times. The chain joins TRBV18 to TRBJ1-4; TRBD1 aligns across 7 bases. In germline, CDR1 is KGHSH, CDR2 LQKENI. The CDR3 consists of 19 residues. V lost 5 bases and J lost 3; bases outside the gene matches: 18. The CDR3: CASSSRLTSGQFSNEKLFF. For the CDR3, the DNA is TGTGCCAGCTCATCCCGCCTAACTTCGGGACAGTTTTCTAATGAAAAACTGTTTTTT. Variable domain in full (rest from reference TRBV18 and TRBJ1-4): NAGVMQNPRHLVRRRGQEARLRCSPMKGHSHVYWYRQLPEEGLKFMVYLQKENIIDESGMPKERFSAEFPKEGPSILRIQQVVRGDSAAYFCASSSRLTSGQFSNEKLFFGSGTQLSVL.

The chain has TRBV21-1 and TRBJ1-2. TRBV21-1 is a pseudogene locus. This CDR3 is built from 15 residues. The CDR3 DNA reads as TGTGCCAGCAGCCGTAGGAAGGGAATGTACTATGGCTACACCTTC. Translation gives CASSRRKGMYYGYTF.

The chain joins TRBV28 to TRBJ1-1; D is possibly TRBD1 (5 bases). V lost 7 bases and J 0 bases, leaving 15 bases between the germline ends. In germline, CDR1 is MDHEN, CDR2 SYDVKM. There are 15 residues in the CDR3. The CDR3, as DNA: TGTGCCAGCACCGCACTCAGGGTCATGAACACTGAAGCTTTCTTT. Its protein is CASTALRVMNTEAFF.